A single sample is the source of the 21 T cell receptor beta chains below, sequenced in a study of blood T cells in healthy people across ages (dated by TCRdb to the mid-2010s). Library construction relied on 5' RACE. These reads were obtained on an Illumina HiSeq 2500. A second PCR of roughly 6 to 11 cycles was performed with a sample-barcoded 5' primer and a J-beta primer mix. TCRdb itself trimmed the public reads at Q25 with fastp, ran MiXCR and retained productive beta chains. Rows are combined by CDR3 protein, so each entry shows the most common genes and DNA. The sample table records hundreds of thousands of distinct CDR3 sequences; 40% to 45% of these occur just once. The top ten constitute approximately 29% of the sample. The sample was blood. The receptors were sampled from a man aged 80 or over in good health.

The chain combines TRBV12-3 or TRBV12-4 with TRBJ2-7; a weak D match, TRBD2 (6 bases). The length of the CDR3 is 17 residues. Trimming stripped 2 bases from V and 0 bases from J, with 17 bases between. In DNA form, the CDR3 reads TGTGCCAGCAGTTTACGGTTGGGGCGGGATAGCTCCTACGAGCAGTACTTC. Its translation is CASSLRLGRDSSYEQYF.

The V and J genes are TRBV29-1 and TRBJ1-4, with 8 nucleotides matching TRBD1. Germline-derived CDR1 and CDR2 are SQVTM and ANQGSEA. Trimming cost V 6 bases and J 0 bases; bases outside gene matches: 3. This CDR3 region has 14 residues. The CDR3: CSVGTGATNEKLFF. CDR3 sequence (DNA): TGCAGCGTCGGGACAGGCGCAACTAATGAAAAACTGTTTTTT.

This clonotype showed up just once. The rearrangement joins TRBV20-1 to TRBJ2-5; the match to TRBD2 covers 10 bases. The CDR3 length is 13 residues. CDR1 is DFQATT, CDR2 SNEGSKA, per germline (reference sequence). V lost 5 bases, J lost 12 bases, and 12 bases stayed unmatched. The CDR3 region is CSARSGTTSGEYF. Written as DNA, the CDR3 is TGCAGTGCTCGATCCGGGACCACTAGCGGGGAGTACTTC.

This clonotype has only a few counts. J is TRBJ2-3 and V is TRBV12-3 or TRBV12-4; D is undetermined. Deletions cut 2 bases from V and 1 base from J, with 7 bases between. The CDR3 loop spans 14 amino acids. DNA for the CDR3: TGTGCCAGCAGTTTATGGCAGCGCACAGATACGCAGTATTTT. Amino acid sequence: CASSLWQRTDTQYF.

This rearrangement joins TRBV7-9 to TRBJ1-3, with no clear D. With 8 bases removed from V and 0 bases from J, the gap between germline ends came to 14 bases. The CDR3 runs 15 residues. The germline V gene encodes CDR1 SEHNR and CDR2 FQNEAQ (reference sequence). The CDR3, as DNA: TGTGCCAGCCTCTCGGGCACCAGCTCTGGAAACACCATATATTTT. Its translation: CASLSGTSSGNTIYF.

The rearrangement uses TRBV27 and TRBJ2-7; the D call may be TRBD1 or TRBD2 (6 bases each). Germline V gene sequence: CDR1 MNHEY, CDR2 SMNVEV (reference sequence). CDR3 length: 13 residues. With 7 bases removed from V and 2 bases from J, the gap between germline ends came to 12 bases. In nucleotides, the CDR3 is TGTGCCAGCACCGGGGGCCACCCCTACGAGCAGTACTTC. Its protein is CASTGGHPYEQYF.

As to this clonotype: A much larger clonotype is one base distant, so this may be a read error. This chain joins TRBV12-3 or TRBV12-4 and TRBJ2-3; perhaps TRBD1 as D (5 bases). CDR3 size: 15 residues. The CDR3: CASSLMAGNTDTEYF. As DNA, the CDR3 is TGTGCCAGCAGTTTAATGGCAGGGAACACAGATACGGAGTATTTT.

This chain connects TRBV7-2 to TRBJ2-7, with 9 bases lining up with TRBD1. The germline CDR1 and CDR2 sequences are SGHTA and FQGNSA. This CDR3 spans 14 amino acids. J gave up 5 bases and V 8 bases, and 10 bases lay outside the gene matches. DNA for the CDR3: TGTGCCAGCCGGGGTCGGGGACAGGGTCACGAGCAGTACTTC. This encodes CASRGRGQGHEQYF.

Remarks on this clonotype: A junction boundary mismatches the germline segment, possibly from a read error. The chain is built from TRBV5-1 and TRBJ2-7; 8 nucleotides align to TRBD1. CDR3 length: 16 residues. Per the germline V gene, CDR1 is SGHRS and CDR2 is YFSETQ. CDR3 sequence reads: CASSLDGQGNSYVQYF. The CDR3, as DNA: TGCGCCAGCAGCTTGGACGGACAGGGAAACTCCTACGTGCAGTACTTC.

This clonotype was counted a few times. The V gene is TRBV28, the J gene TRBJ1-5; 7 bases agree with TRBD1. The germline gives CDR1 MDHEN, CDR2 SYDVKM. V lost 6 bases and J lost 0; bases outside the gene matches: 5. The CDR3 contains 15 residues. CDR3 in amino acids: CASRPTGNSNQPQHF. The CDR3, as DNA: TGTGCCAGCAGGCCGACAGGGAATAGCAATCAGCCCCAGCATTTT.

As to this clonotype: Its ends do not fully match the called genes, so a read error is possible. The rearrangement links TRBV7-2 to TRBJ2-7, with 10 bases fitting TRBD1. CDR1 and CDR2 (germline): SGHTA, FQGNSA. This CDR3 contains 16 residues. The CDR3: CAGSLRGQGSLLEQYF. The CDR3 coding sequence is TGTGCCGGCAGCTTGAGGGGACAGGGGTCCCTTTTGGAGCAGTACTTC.

Details on this clonotype: Relative to the germline gene, one junction end is altered; a read error may explain this. The genes are TRBV20-1 and TRBJ1-6; unclear D gene. The CDR3 extends over 14 amino acids. Germline V lookup: CDR1 DFQATT, CDR2 SNEGSKA (reference sequence). The CDR3 DNA is TGCAGTACTAGGCGGACGGCCCCCGATTCACCCCTCCACTTT. Amino acids: CSTRRTAPDSPLHF.

Only a few counts were recorded for this clonotype. The V and J genes are TRBV20-1 and TRBJ2-7; D possibly corresponds to TRBD1 (6 bases). CDR3 length: 13 amino acids. Germline lookup yields CDR1 DFQATT and CDR2 SNEGSKA (reference sequence). V gave up 6 bases and J gave up 7 bases, with 19 bases separating them. DNA for the CDR3: TGCAGTGCCCTGTTAATAGGACAGCAAGAGCAGTACTTC. This sequence encodes CSALLIGQQEQYF.

The J gene is TRBJ1-2, the V gene TRBV20-1; perhaps TRBD1 as D (5 bases). CDR3 length equals 15 residues. The germline V gene has CDR1 DFQATT and CDR2 SNEGSKA (reference sequence). Trimming took off 2 bases at V and 1 base at J, with 14 bases between the two ends. The DNA for the CDR3 is TGCAGTGCTAGACCCTTGGGGACCGATAACTATGGCTACACCTTC. This encodes CSARPLGTDNYGYTF.

The chain employs TRBV5-1 and TRBJ2-7; TRBD2 is a possible D gene (7 bases). The CDR3 spans 15 residues. The germline V gene encodes CDR1 SGHRS and CDR2 YFSETQ. The V end lost 0 bases, the J end lost 6 bases, and 16 bases lay between the germline ends. This CDR3 reads CASSLGSGTMPEQYF. CDR3 bases: TGCGCCAGCAGCTTGGGGAGCGGGACAATGCCCGAGCAGTACTTC.

This clonotype was observed a few times. V gene TRBV19 combines with J gene TRBJ1-2; D might be TRBD1 (6 bases). V lost 5 bases and J lost 4, with 17 bases in between. CDR3 length: 15 amino acids. CDR1 and CDR2 (germline): LNHDA, SQIVND (reference sequence). This CDR3 reads CASSAATGSVYGYTF. The CDR3 coding sequence is TGTGCCAGTAGTGCCGCGACAGGTTCTGTCTATGGCTACACCTTC.

This clonotype was observed a handful of times. This may be a read error, as it is one base from a much larger clone. The V gene is TRBV5-6, the J gene TRBJ2-5; the D gene could be TRBD1 or TRBD2 (6 bases each). The end of the DNA aligns better with TRBJ2-7, so the J call may be wrong. CDR3 length: 13 amino acids. Germline values: CDR1 SGHDT, CDR2 YYEEEE. CDR3 DNA: TGTGCCAGCAGCTTCGCCAGGGGAGGCGAGCAGTACTTC. Residues: CASSFARGGEQYF.

V is TRBV5-6 and J is TRBJ1-2; a weak D match, TRBD1 (5 bases). Germline CDR1 and CDR2: SGHDT and YYEEEE. The V and J ends lost 5 bases and 8 bases respectively, with 13 bases between them. This CDR3 is built from 12 residues. CDR3 protein: CASSYDRSGYTF. The CDR3 DNA reads as TGTGCCAGCAGTTATGACAGATCCGGCTACACCTTC.

The chain recombines TRBV3-1 with TRBJ2-1, with 9 nucleotides matching TRBD1. The V gene's germline CDR1 is LGHDT and CDR2 YNNKEL (reference sequence). CDR3 length equals 15 residues. V was clipped by 4 bases and J by 6 bases; unmatched bases: 7. CDR3 sequence (DNA): TGTGCCAGCAGCCCGAGCTCGGGACAGGGCAATGAGCAGTTCTTC. Residues: CASSPSSGQGNEQFF.

A remark on this clonotype: At one boundary the junction diverges from the germline segment, which might be a read error. The chain carries TRBV7-7 and TRBJ2-5; TRBD2 agrees at 7 bases. Germline loops: CDR1 SSHAT, CDR2 FNYEAQ (reference sequence). The CDR3 covers 15 residues. CDR3: CASSYSGTTSETQYF. CDR3 coding DNA: TGTGCTAGCAGCTACAGCGGGACCACTTCGGAGACCCAGTACTTC.

There are a few counts of this clonotype. The chain is built from TRBV5-4 and TRBJ2-1, with TRBD2 identical over 8 bases. The V segment lost 4 bases and the J segment 9 bases; nucleotides outside the gene matches: 6. The CDR3 contains 13 residues. Germline assignment: CDR1 SGHNT and CDR2 YYREEE (reference sequence). CDR3 sequence: CASSPTSASEQFF. The CDR3 DNA is TGTGCCAGCAGCCCGACTAGCGCCAGTGAGCAGTTCTTC.